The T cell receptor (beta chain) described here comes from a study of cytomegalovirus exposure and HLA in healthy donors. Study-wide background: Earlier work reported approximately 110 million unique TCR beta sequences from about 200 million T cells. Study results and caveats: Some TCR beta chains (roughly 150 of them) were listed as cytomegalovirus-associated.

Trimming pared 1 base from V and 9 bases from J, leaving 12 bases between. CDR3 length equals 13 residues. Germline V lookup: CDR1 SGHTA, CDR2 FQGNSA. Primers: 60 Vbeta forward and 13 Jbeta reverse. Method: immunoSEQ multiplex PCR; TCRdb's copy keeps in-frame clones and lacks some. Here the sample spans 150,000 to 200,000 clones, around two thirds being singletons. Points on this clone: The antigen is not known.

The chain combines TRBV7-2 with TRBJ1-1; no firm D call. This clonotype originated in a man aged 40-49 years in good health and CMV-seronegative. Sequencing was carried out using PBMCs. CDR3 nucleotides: TGTGCCAGCAGCTTAGAAGGCAGGATGAAAGCTTTCTTT. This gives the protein CASSLEGRMKAFF.